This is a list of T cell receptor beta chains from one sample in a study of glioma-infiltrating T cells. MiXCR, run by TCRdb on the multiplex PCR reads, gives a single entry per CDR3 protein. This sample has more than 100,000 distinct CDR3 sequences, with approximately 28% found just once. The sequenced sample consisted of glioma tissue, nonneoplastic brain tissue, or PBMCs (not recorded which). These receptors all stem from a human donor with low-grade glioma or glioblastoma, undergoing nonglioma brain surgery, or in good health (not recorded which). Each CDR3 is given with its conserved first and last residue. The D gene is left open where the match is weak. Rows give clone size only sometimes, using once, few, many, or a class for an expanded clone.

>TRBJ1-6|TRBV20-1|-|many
TGCAGTGCTAAGACCGGTACTAGCTCCTATAATTCACCCCTCCACTTT
CSAKTGTSSYNSPLHF
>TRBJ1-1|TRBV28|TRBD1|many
TGTGCCAGCAGTCGACAGGGGACTGAAGCTTTCTTT
CASSRQGTEAFF
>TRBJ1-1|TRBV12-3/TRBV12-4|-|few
TGTGCCAGCAGTCGCACCTTCCGACAAGGTTCGGCTTTCTTT
CASSRTFRQGSAFF
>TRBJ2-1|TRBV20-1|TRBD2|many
TGCAGTGCTAGACCGGGACTAGCGATCTCCTACAATGAGCAGTTCTTC
CSARPGLAISYNEQFF
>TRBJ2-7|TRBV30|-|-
TGTGCCTGGAGTCGGGGGACAGCCAACTACGAGCAGTACTTC
CAWSRGTANYEQYF
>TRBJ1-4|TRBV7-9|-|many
TGTGCCAGCAGCTTAGAAGCGCTGGGGGAAAAACTGTTTTTT
CASSLEALGEKLFF
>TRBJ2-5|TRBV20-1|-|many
TGCAGTGCTACCTCAAGACCGGAAGAGACCCAGTACTTC
CSATSRPEETQYF
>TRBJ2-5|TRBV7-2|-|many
TGTGCCAGCAGCTCCCTTGACCAGTGGGAGACCCAGTACTTC
CASSSLDQWETQYF
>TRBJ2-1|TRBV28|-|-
TGTGCCAGCAGTCCGCCGGGACTCGTGTACAATGAGCAGTTCTTC
CASSPPGLVYNEQFF
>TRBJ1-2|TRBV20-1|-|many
TGCAGTGCTAGGAACGGGGGCGGCTACACCTTC
CSARNGGGYTF
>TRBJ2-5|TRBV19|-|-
TGTGCCAGTAGTATGGAGGATACCCAGTACTTC
CASSMEDTQYF
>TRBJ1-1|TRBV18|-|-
TGTGCCAGCTCAGTCAAGAGAATGAACACTGAAGCTTTCTTT
CASSVKRMNTEAFF
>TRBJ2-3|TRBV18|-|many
TGTGCCAGCTCGCGGGGAGGTGGGCCAGATACGCAGTATTTT
CASSRGGGPDTQYF
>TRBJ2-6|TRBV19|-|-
TGTGCCCGTAGTATTGGGTCTGGGGCCAACGTCCTGACTTTC
CARSIGSGANVLTF
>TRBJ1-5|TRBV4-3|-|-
TGCGCCAGCAGCCCCCGCCCCCGGGACCGAGATCAGCCCCAGCATTTT
CASSPRPRDRDQPQHF
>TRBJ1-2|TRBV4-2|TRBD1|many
TGTGCCAGCAGCCAAGCGGGACAGGGGGAGCCCTATGGCTACACCTTC
CASSQAGQGEPYGYTF
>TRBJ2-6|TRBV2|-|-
TGTGCCAGCGAGAGCTCTGGGGCCAACGTCCTGACTTTC
CASESSGANVLTF
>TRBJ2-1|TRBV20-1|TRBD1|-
TGCAGTAACAGGGGGCCAATAAGGAACAATGAGCAGTTCTTC
CSNRGPIRNNEQFF
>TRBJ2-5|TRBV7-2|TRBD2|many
TGTGCCAGCAGCTCACGACTAGCATCTGCACAGACCCAGTACTTC
CASSSRLASAQTQYF
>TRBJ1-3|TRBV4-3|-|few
TGCGCCAGCAGCCAAAATCCGCCGGGGTCCCCCTCTGGAAACACCATATATTTT
CASSQNPPGSPSGNTIYF
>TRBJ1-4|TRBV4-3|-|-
TGCGCCAGCGGACTGGGTATGCTCCTGGGCATGTTTTTT
CASGLGMLLGMFF
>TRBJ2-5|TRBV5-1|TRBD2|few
TGCGCCAGCCGACTAGCGGGGGTTCAAGAGACCCAGTACTTC
CASRLAGVQETQYF
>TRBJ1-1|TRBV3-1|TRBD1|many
TGTGCCAGCAGCCAAGTGAGGGGGCAGGGGGCGCGTTTTCGGACTGAAGCTTTCTTT
CASSQVRGQGARFRTEAFF
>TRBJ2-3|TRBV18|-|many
TGTGCCAGCTCACCACCGGTAGTACAGAACACAGATACGCAGTATTTT
CASSPPVVQNTDTQYF
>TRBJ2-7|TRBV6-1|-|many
TGTGCCACCTACGACAGTGCTTCCTACGAGCAGTACTTC
CATYDSASYEQYF
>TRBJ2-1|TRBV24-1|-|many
TGTGCCACCAGTTCGAGCGGATGGAACAATGAGCAGTTCTTC
CATSSSGWNNEQFF
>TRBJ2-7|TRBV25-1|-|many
TGTGCCAGCAGTAGACAGGCCTCCTACGAGCAGTACTTC
CASSRQASYEQYF
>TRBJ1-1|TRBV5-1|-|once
TGCGCCAGCAGCGAATCTACAGGTAACACTGAAGCTTTCTTT
CASSESTGNTEAFF
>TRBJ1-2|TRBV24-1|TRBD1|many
TGTGCCACCAGCTCCGGGACAGGCCATGGTCGGTATGGCTACACCTTC
CATSSGTGHGRYGYTF
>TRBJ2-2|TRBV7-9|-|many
TGTGCCAGCAGCTTGGGCGGAGTCGAGGCCGGGGAGCTGTTTTTT
CASSLGGVEAGELFF
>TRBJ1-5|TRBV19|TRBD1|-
TGTGCCAGTAGTATGGAGCAGGGGGCTATTAAGCCCCAGCATTTT
CASSMEQGAIKPQHF
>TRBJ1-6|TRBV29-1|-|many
TGCAGCGCCAGCCTTTTCGGGGCCCTCCACTTT
CSASLFGALHF
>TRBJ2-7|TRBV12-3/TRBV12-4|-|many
TGTGCCAGCAGTTTATCGGGGAACGAGCAGTACTTC
CASSLSGNEQYF
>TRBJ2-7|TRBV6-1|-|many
TGTGCCAGCAGTCCTATAGTCCTGGGCTCCTACGAGCAGTACTTC
CASSPIVLGSYEQYF
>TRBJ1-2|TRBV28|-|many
TGTGCCAGCAACGAGTTGGCAGGAAACTATGGCTACACCTTC
CASNELAGNYGYTF
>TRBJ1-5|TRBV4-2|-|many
TGTGCCAGCAGCCAAGATCGCTTAGAGAATCAGCCCCAGCATTTT
CASSQDRLENQPQHF
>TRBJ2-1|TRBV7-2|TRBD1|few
TGTGCCAGCAGGGGACAGGGGGCGCTTTATGAGCAGTTCTTC
CASRGQGALYEQFF
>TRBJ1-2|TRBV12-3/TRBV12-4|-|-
TGTGCCAGCAGTCGGGGACACTCAGAGGGCTACACCTTC
CASSRGHSEGYTF
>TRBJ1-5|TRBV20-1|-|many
TGCAGTGCTAGGAAGCAGAACAATCAGCCCCAGCATTTT
CSARKQNNQPQHF
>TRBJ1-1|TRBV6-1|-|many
TGTGCCAGCAGCACGGGGGCAGGGGTTGCTGAAGCTTTCTTT
CASSTGAGVAEAFF
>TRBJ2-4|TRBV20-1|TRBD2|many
TGCAGTGCTAGAGGCGCGGGGGGCTCCTACACCAAAAACATTCAGTACTTC
CSARGAGGSYTKNIQYF